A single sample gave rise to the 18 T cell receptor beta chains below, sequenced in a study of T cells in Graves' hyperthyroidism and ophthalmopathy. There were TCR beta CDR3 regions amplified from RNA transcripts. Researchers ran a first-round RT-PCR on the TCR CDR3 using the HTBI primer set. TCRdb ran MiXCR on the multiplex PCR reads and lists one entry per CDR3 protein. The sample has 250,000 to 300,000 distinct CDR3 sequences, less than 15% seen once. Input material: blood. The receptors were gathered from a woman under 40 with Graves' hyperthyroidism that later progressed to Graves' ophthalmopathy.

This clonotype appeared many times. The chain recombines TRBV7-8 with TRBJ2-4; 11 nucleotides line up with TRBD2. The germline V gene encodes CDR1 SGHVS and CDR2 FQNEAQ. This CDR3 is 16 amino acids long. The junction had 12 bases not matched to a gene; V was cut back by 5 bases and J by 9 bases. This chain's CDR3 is CASSATSGITQGIQYF. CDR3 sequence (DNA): TGTGCCAGCAGCGCGACTAGCGGGATAACGCAGGGCATTCAGTACTTC. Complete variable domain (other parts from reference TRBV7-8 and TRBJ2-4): GAGVSQSPRYKVAKRGQDVALRCDPISGHVSLFWYQQALGQGPEFLTYFQNEAQLDKSGLPSDRFFAERPEGSVSTLKIQRTQQEDSAVYLCASSATSGITQGIQYFGAGTRLSVL.

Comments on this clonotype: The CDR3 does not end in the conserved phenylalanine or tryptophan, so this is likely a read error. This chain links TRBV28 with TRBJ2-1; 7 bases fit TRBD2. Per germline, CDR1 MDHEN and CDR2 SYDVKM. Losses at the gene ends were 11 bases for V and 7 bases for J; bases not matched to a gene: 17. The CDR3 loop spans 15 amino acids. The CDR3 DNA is TGTGCCGCCCCCCCCGCCTCCGGGCGGGGGAATGAGCAGTTCTCC. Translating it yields CAAPPASGRGNEQFS.

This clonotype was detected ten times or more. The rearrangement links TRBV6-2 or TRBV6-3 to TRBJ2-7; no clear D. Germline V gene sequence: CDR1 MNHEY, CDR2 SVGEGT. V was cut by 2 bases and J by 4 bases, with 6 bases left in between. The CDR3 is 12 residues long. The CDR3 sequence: CASSYRPYEQYF. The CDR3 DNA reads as TGTGCCAGCAGTTACCGTCCGTACGAGCAGTACTTC.

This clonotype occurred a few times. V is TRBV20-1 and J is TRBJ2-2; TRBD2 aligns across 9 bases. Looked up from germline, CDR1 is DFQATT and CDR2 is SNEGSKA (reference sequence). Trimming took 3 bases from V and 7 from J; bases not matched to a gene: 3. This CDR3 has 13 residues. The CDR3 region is CSARASGNGELFF. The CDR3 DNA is TGCAGTGCTAGGGCTAGCGGGAACGGGGAGCTGTTTTTT.

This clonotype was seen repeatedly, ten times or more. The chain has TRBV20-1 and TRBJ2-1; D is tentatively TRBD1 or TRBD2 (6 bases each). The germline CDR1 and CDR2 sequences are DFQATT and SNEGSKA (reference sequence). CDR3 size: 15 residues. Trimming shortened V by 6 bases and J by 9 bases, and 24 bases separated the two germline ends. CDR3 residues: CSAPTASAKGGEQFF. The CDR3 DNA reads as TGCAGTGCCCCGACGGCTAGCGCTAAGGGGGGTGAGCAGTTCTTC.

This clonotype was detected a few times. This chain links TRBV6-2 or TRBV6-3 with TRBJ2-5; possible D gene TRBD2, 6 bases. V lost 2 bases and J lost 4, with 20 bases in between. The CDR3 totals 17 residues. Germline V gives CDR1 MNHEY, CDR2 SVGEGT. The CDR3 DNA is TGTGCCAGCAGTTACGAACCCTTACGGGAGCTGGGAGAGACCCAGTACTTC. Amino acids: CASSYEPLRELGETQYF.

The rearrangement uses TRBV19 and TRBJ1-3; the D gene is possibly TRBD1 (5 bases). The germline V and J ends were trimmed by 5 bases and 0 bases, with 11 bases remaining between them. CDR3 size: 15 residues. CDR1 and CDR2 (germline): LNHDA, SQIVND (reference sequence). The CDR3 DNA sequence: TGTGCCAGTAGTTGGGACGTTGACTCTGGAAACACCATATATTTT. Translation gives CASSWDVDSGNTIYF.

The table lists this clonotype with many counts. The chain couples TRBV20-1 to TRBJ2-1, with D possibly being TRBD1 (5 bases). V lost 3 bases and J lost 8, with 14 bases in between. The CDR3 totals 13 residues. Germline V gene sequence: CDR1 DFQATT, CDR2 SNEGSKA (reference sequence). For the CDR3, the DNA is TGCAGTGCTAGGGGCGAAGGGGCCCATGAGCAGTTCTTC. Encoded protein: CSARGEGAHEQFF.

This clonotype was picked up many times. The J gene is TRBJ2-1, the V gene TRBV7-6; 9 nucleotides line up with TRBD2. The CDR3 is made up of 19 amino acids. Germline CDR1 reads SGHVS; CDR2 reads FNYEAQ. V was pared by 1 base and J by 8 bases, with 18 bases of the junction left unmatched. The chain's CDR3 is CASSLDMAGGGVGGDEQFF. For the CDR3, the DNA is TGTGCCAGCAGCTTAGACATGGCGGGAGGGGGAGTAGGCGGCGATGAGCAGTTCTTC.

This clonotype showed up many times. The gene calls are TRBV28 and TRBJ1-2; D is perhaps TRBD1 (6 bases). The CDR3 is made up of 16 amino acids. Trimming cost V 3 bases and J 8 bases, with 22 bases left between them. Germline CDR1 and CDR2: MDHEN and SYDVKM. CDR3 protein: CASSLSPRGEIRGYTF. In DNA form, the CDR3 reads TGTGCCAGCAGTTTGTCCCCCAGGGGTGAAATCCGAGGCTACACCTTC.

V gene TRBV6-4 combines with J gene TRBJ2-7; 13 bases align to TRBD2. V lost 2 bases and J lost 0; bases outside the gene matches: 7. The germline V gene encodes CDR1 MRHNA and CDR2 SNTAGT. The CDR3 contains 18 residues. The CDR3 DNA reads TGTGCCAGCAGTGACGTAAGACTAGCGGGAGGTCACTCCTACGAGCAGTACTTC. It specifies CASSDVRLAGGHSYEQYF.

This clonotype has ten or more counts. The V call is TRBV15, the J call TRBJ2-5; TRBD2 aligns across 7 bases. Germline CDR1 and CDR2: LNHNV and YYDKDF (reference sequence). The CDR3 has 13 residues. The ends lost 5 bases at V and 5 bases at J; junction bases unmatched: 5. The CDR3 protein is CATSGIAGETQYF. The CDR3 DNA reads TGTGCCACCAGCGGAATAGCGGGCGAGACCCAGTACTTC. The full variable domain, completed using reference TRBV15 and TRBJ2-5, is DAMVIQNPRYQVTQFGKPVTLSCSQTLNHNVMYWYQQKSSQAPKLLFHYYDKDFNNEADTPDNFQSRRPNTSFCFLDIRSPGLGDTAMYLCATSGIAGETQYFGPGTRLLVL.

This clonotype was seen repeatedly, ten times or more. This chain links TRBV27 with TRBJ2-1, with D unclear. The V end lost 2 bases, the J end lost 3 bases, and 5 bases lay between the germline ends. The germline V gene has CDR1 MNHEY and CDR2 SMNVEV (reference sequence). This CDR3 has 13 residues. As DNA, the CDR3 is TGTGCCAGCAGTTTAGGCGGCTACAATGAGCAGTTCTTC. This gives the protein CASSLGGYNEQFF.

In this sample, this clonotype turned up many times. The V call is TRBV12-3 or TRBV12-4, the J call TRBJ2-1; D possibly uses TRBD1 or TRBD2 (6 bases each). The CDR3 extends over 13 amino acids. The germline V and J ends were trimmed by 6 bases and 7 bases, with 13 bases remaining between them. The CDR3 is CASSPRRGNEQFF. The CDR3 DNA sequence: TGTGCCAGCAGCCCCCGGAGGGGGAATGAGCAGTTCTTC.

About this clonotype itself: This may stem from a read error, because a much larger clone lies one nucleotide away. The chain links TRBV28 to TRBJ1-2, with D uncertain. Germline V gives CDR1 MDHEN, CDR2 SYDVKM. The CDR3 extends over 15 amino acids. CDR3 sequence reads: CASTTPQRRFYSYTF. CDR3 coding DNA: TGTGCCAGCACCACCCCCCAACGGCGGTTCTATAGCTACACCTTC.

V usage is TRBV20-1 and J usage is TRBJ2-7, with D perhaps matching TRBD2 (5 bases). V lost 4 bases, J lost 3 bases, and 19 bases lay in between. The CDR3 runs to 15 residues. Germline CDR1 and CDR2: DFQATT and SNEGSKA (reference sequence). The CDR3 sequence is CSAKSGMDGVYEQYF. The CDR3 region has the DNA TGCAGTGCTAAGTCCGGTATGGACGGGGTCTACGAGCAGTACTTC.

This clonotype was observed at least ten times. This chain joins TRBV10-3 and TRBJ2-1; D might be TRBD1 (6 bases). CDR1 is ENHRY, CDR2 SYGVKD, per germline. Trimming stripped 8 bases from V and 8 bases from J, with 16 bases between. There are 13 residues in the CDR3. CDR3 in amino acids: CAIRETGLDEQFF. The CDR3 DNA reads TGTGCCATCCGGGAAACAGGGTTAGATGAGCAGTTCTTC.

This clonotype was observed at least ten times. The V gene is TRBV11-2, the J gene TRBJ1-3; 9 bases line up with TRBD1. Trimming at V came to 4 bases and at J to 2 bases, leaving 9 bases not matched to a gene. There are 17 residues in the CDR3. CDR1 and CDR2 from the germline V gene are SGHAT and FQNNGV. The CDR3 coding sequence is TGTGCCAGCAGCTCCCCGGGATGGACAGGGGCTGGAAACACCATATATTTT. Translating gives CASSSPGWTGAGNTIYF.